The clone carrying this T cell receptor beta chain came up many times. Its antigen is still unknown. Alongside a J-beta primer mix, a sample-barcoded 5' primer served in a second PCR lasting roughly 6 to 12 cycles. Each cDNA molecule was tagged by a template-switch adaptor that had 12 random nucleotides. One entry per CDR3 protein results from TCRdb running MiXCR on the 5' RACE reads. Here the sample spans 1.5 million to 1.9 million distinct CDR3 sequences, 35% to 45% being singletons. Germline V gene sequence: CDR1 LGHNA, CDR2 YSLEER. The CDR3 is made up of 14 amino acids. V was pared by 0 bases and J by 2 bases, with 8 bases between. Every donor provided around 9.5 milliliters of peripheral blood. The record originates from a study of blood T cells in healthy people across ages. Findings and limits, study-wide: CMV status of donors was unknown, possibly confounding expanded clonotype changes.

This receptor was obtained from a woman aged 18-29 years in good health. The chain joins TRBV4-3 to TRBJ2-7; the D call may be TRBD1 or TRBD2 (5 bases each). Specimen: blood. The CDR3 spells CASSQDLGAYEQYF. In DNA form, the CDR3 reads TGCGCCAGCAGCCAAGACCTGGGGGCCTACGAGCAGTACTTC.